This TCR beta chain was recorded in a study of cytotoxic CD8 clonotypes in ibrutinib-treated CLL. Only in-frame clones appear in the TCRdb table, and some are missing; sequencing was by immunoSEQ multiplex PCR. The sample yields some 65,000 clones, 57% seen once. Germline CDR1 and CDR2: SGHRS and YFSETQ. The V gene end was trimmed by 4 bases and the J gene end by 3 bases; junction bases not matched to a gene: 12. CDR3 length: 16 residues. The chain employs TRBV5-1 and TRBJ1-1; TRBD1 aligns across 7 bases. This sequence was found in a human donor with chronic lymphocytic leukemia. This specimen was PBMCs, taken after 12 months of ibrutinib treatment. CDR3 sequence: CASSPPGTAVYTEAFF. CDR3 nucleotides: TGCGCCAGCAGCCCTCCCGGGACAGCCGTTTACACTGAAGCTTTCTTT.